The rows below give T cell receptor beta chains drawn from one sample of a study of beta chain features in type 1 diabetes. Profiling relied on immunoSEQ multiplex PCR, and the TCRdb table lists in-frame clones only, not all of them. The data contain about 45,000 clones, around 50% of them singletons. The sequenced sample consisted of Tregs from blood. These receptors were collected from a woman in her late teens or twenties in good health. CDR3s include the opening cysteine and the closing phenylalanine or tryptophan. Each record gives: CDR3 protein, CDR3 DNA, clone size, J gene, V gene, D gene. A D gene is named only where the DNA matches it firmly. Clone size is not always given. Where it is, it says once, few, many or a class for expanded clones.

CDR3: CASSTPGQGATISYNEQFF; DNA: TGTGCCAGCAGCACCCCGGGACAGGGGGCCACCATATCCTACAATGAGCAGTTCTTC; size: -; J: TRBJ2-1; V: TRBV11-2; D: TRBD1
CDR3: CASSPKSWGQDYGYTF; DNA: TGTGCCAGCTCACCAAAAAGCTGGGGACAGGATTATGGCTACACCTTC; size: once; J: TRBJ1-2; V: TRBV18; D: TRBD1
CDR3: CASSQQASAAGVTQYF; DNA: TGCGCCAGCAGCCAACAGGCTAGCGCCGCGGGCGTTACGCAGTATTTT; size: once; J: TRBJ2-3; V: TRBV4-1; D: -
CDR3: CASNRELSNQPQHF; DNA: TGTGCCAGCAATAGGGAGCTCAGCAATCAGCCCCAGCATTTT; size: -; J: TRBJ1-5; V: TRBV28; D: -
CDR3: CASRRARVNTEAFF; DNA: TGTGCCAGCAGGAGGGCGAGGGTAAACACTGAAGCTTTCTTT; size: -; J: TRBJ1-1; V: TRBV28; D: -
CDR3: CASTFPGLGTEAFF; DNA: TGTGCCAGCACCTTCCCAGGGTTGGGAACTGAAGCTTTCTTT; size: -; J: TRBJ1-1; V: TRBV6-6; D: -
CDR3: CASSQEGQGFNQPQHF; DNA: TGTGCCAGCAGCCAAGAAGGGCAGGGGTTCAATCAGCCCCAGCATTTT; size: -; J: TRBJ1-5; V: TRBV4-2; D: -
CDR3: CASSRTSGGGGEQYF; DNA: TGTGCCAGCAGCCGGACTAGCGGGGGCGGAGGCGAGCAGTACTTC; size: -; J: TRBJ2-7; V: TRBV7-2; D: TRBD2
CDR3: CASITGGSGANVLTF; DNA: TGTGCCAGCATTACAGGGGGGTCCGGGGCCAACGTCCTGACTTTC; size: once; J: TRBJ2-6; V: TRBV6-1; D: TRBD1
CDR3: CASSARQGSSPLHF; DNA: TGTGCCAGCAGCGCGAGACAGGGAAGTTCACCCCTCCACTTT; size: few; J: TRBJ1-6; V: TRBV9; D: TRBD1
CDR3: CASSLLFTASTDTQYF; DNA: TGTGCCAGCAGCTTACTTTTTACAGCAAGCACAGATACGCAGTATTTT; size: -; J: TRBJ2-3; V: TRBV7-9; D: -
CDR3: CASSRTGALISEQYF; DNA: TGTGCCAGCAGCCGAACAGGGGCCCTCATTAGCGAGCAGTACTTC; size: -; J: TRBJ2-7; V: TRBV5-4; D: TRBD1
CDR3: CACLGGTSYEQYF; DNA: TGTGCCTGTCTGGGGGGTACCTCCTACGAGCAGTACTTC; size: few; J: TRBJ2-7; V: TRBV30; D: -
CDR3: CASSVGQGDSSPLHF; DNA: TGTGCCAGCAGCGTCGGACAGGGTGATTCTTCACCCCTCCACTTT; size: -; J: TRBJ1-6; V: TRBV7-9; D: TRBD1
CDR3: CASSPPGTARNYGYTF; DNA: TGTGCCAGCTCACCGCCTGGGACAGCTAGAAACTATGGCTACACCTTC; size: -; J: TRBJ1-2; V: TRBV18; D: TRBD1
CDR3: CASSQSTDRFNYGYTF; DNA: TGCGCCAGCAGCCAGAGTACCGACAGGTTTAACTATGGCTACACCTTC; size: -; J: TRBJ1-2; V: TRBV4-3; D: -
CDR3: CASSVTVTDTQYF; DNA: TGCGCCAGCAGCGTGACAGTCACAGATACGCAGTATTTT; size: medium-sized; J: TRBJ2-3; V: TRBV5-1; D: -
CDR3: CASSRDRAVSGANVLTF; DNA: TGTGCCAGCAGTCGGGACAGGGCCGTCTCTGGGGCCAACGTCCTGACTTTC; size: -; J: TRBJ2-6; V: TRBV7-3; D: TRBD1
CDR3: CASSLGSRGTEAFF; DNA: TGTGCCAGCAGCTTAGGGTCCAGGGGGACTGAAGCTTTCTTT; size: -; J: TRBJ1-1; V: TRBV7-9; D: TRBD1
CDR3: CASSLGMRTRVYGYTF; DNA: TGTGCCAGCAGCTTAGGGATGAGGACAAGGGTCTATGGCTACACCTTC; size: -; J: TRBJ1-2; V: TRBV7-2; D: -
CDR3: CASQDRYNEQFF; DNA: TGCGCCAGCCAAGACAGATACAATGAGCAGTTCTTC; size: -; J: TRBJ2-1; V: TRBV5-1; D: -
CDR3: CAISDREQPQHF; DNA: TGTGCCATCAGTGACAGGGAACAGCCCCAGCATTTT; size: -; J: TRBJ1-5; V: TRBV10-3; D: -
CDR3: CASSSGTGIYEQYF; DNA: TGTGCCAGCAGCTCCGGGACAGGGATCTACGAGCAGTACTTC; size: few; J: TRBJ2-7; V: TRBV5-6; D: TRBD1
CDR3: CASSLAGTSGQETQYF; DNA: TGCGCCAGCAGCTTGGCCGGGACTAGCGGGCAAGAGACCCAGTACTTC; size: once; J: TRBJ2-5; V: TRBV5-1; D: TRBD2
CDR3: CASSLRRTGELFF; DNA: TGCGCCAGCAGCTTGCGGAGGACCGGGGAGCTGTTTTTT; size: few; J: TRBJ2-2; V: TRBV5-1; D: -
CDR3: CASSTGTGVLFPYGYTF; DNA: TGTGCCAGCAGTACCGGGACAGGGGTCCTTTTCCCCTATGGCTACACCTTC; size: -; J: TRBJ1-2; V: TRBV7-2; D: TRBD1
CDR3: CASSLEEKLFF; DNA: TGTGCCAGCAGTCTAGAAGAAAAACTGTTTTTT; size: -; J: TRBJ1-4; V: TRBV2; D: -
CDR3: CASSLPGAGEKLFF; DNA: TGTGCCAGCAGCTTGCCGGGCGCGGGTGAAAAACTGTTTTTT; size: few; J: TRBJ1-4; V: TRBV7-8; D: -
CDR3: CASSLTSGANTGELFF; DNA: TGTGCCAGCAGCTTGACTAGCGGGGCAAACACCGGGGAGCTGTTTTTT; size: -; J: TRBJ2-2; V: TRBV7-2; D: TRBD2
CDR3: CSVEHSGGNEQFF; DNA: TGCAGCGTTGAACATAGCGGCGGCAATGAGCAGTTCTTC; size: -; J: TRBJ2-1; V: TRBV29-1; D: -
CDR3: CASSFGAELPYGYTF; DNA: TGTGCCAGCAGCTTTGGGGCAGAACTACCCTATGGCTACACCTTC; size: -; J: TRBJ1-2; V: TRBV7-9; D: -